One TCR beta chain is described in this entry. The table lists this clonotype with many counts. Its antigen target is currently unknown. No per-base quality is available; no much larger clone lies one base away. The data belong to a study of T cells in Graves' hyperthyroidism and ophthalmopathy (dated by TCRdb to between 2018 and 2021). Background on the whole study: A discovery cohort of roughly 100 patients, 43 with Graves' ophthalmopathy and 57 with stable Graves' hyperthyroidism, was used to find distinguishing TCR V-J signatures. The paper describes TCR Vbeta CDR3 sequencing of 135 peripheral blood samples, made up of 43 ophthalmopathy patients, approximately 73 hyperthyroidism patients and 17 progressor patients. The 75 to 100 discovery patients were divided at random into training and test sets in a 7:3 ratio. Following sampling, methimazole starting at 30 mg daily was given to hyperthyroidism patients, and high-dose intravenous methylprednisolone was given to ophthalmopathy patients. Thyroid tissue and blood T-cell repertoires from six Graves' hyperthyroidism patients were also compared in the study. Prospective prediction of ophthalmopathy was tested in an independent validation cohort consisting of roughly 20 hyperthyroidism patients and some 17 patients who later progressed to ophthalmopathy. Overall study results and their limits: Sample size was not statistically predetermined, and investigators were not blinded to group allocation. Most expanded thyroid clonotypes (frequency above 0.001) were also detected in blood, suggesting blood repertoires may reflect thyroid immune responses. In validation, progression to ophthalmopathy was predicted by the model with almost 71% sensitivity and just over 72% specificity, a median of approximately 6.5 months before onset. A 13 V-J signature model separated ophthalmopathy from stable hyperthyroidism, with approximately 87% sensitivity and roughly 81% specificity in cross-validation and 80%/75% in testing.

The TCR beta CDR3 regions were amplified from RNA transcripts. The first round of RT-PCR for the TCR CDR3 was performed with the HTBI primer set and the Qiagen OneStep RT-PCR kit. A second multiplex PCR round built the libraries, followed by size selection and purification. Sequencing of the libraries was done on an Illumina HiSeq2000 using paired-end 100 bp reads. The study's processing was this. SOAPnuke was used to process the raw data, throwing out any read that contained adapters or uncalled bases, had a mean Phred below 15, or lacked an exact constant-primer or identifier match. High-quality paired reads were merged with COPE v1.2.5, and unique nucleotide sequences were defined as clonotypes. Clonotypes were aligned to IMGT TRBV, TRBD and TRBJ reference segments using MiTCR v1.1. Only V-J combinations with frequency above 0.0001, covering 99% to 99.2% of repertoires, were analysed. A TCS score was defined as the ratio of F50 (clonal expansion) to E x V (chaos), with BLOSUM62-based TCRdist applied between CDR3 peptides within each V-J. Welch's t-statistics and random forest reduced roughly 530 V-J features to 13, which were used in a naive Bayes classifier (R e1071). The Morisita-Horn index was used to measure how similar the thyroid and blood repertoires were. In-frame beta chains were kept once TCRdb had trimmed the public reads at Q25 with fastp and called clones with MiXCR. Rows are unified per CDR3 protein, each entry keeping the most common DNA and genes. The V and J calls were not made by the authors but by TCRdb's processing. The sample table holds a few hundred thousand distinct CDR3 sequences, of which roughly 50% were seen once. The top ten hold approximately 7.5% of the sample.

The V end loses 5 bases and the J end loses 0 bases, and a stretch of 12 bases separates them. From cysteine to phenylalanine, the CDR3 is 15 amino acids long. CDR3 DNA only is kept here, 45 bases in frame from base 1. Taken from the germline V gene, the CDR1 and CDR2 loops are SGHTA and FQGTGA. A patient counted as having stable Graves' hyperthyroidism if no progression to ophthalmopathy occurred over 18 months of follow-up. Hyperthyroidism patients were aged 18 to 65 years and newly diagnosed, with disease duration of less than 2 months. The study excluded patients with uncontrolled infections, other autoimmune diseases, pregnancy or lactation. Diagnoses relied on clinical symptoms, serum thyroxine and TRAb, thyroid ultrasound and orbital computed tomography. Total RNA was extracted using Trizol reagent, and RNA quality was assessed on an Agilent 2100 Bioanalyzer.

Specimen: peripheral blood or thyroid tissue (not recorded which). Recombination joined TRBV7-3 with TRBJ2-3; the best D guess is TRBD2, with 5 bases matching. This TCR was recovered from a woman under 30 with Graves' hyperthyroidism. The CDR3 corresponds to CASSPDYQSTDTQYF. The sequenced DNA is TGTGCCAGCAGCCCCGACTACCAAAGCACAGATACGCAGTATTTT.